Listed below are T cell receptor beta chains from one sample, sequenced in a study of regulatory T cells in long-lasting Graves disease. TCRdb re-called the multiplex PCR reads through MiXCR, storing one row per CDR3 protein. The sample shows some 250,000 distinct CDR3 sequences, 20% of them seen only once. The starting material was peripheral blood mononuclear cells (PBMCs), obtained at new diagnosis, from a patient treated with antithyroid drugs. The receptors here all came from a female donor with Graves disease. Both conserved end residues are trimmed from each CDR3.

length	V	J	CDR3
8	TRBV20-1	TRBJ2-7	SASDDEQY
13	TRBV7-9	TRBJ1-1	ASSLGGVSGTEAF
12	TRBV12-3/TRBV12-4	TRBJ2-5	ASSFAGLQETQY
13	TRBV7-3	TRBJ2-2	ASSSGTSPPGELF
12	TRBV20-1	TRBJ1-3	SASLFGSGNTIY
11	TRBV20-1	TRBJ2-1	SASQGTHNEQF
13	TRBV6-2/TRBV6-3	TRBJ2-3	ASQLLLGGTDTQY
13	TRBV7-2	TRBJ1-4	ASSFLAGDNEKLF
14	TRBV2	TRBJ1-5	ASSEGETIDNQPQH
12	TRBV6-2/TRBV6-3	TRBJ1-5	ASSYLTGNQPQH
12	TRBV6-1	TRBJ1-3	ASSRSNDGNTIY
13	TRBV11-2	TRBJ2-7	ASSLEGTRFYEQY
13	TRBV9	TRBJ1-1	ASSRTTGRVNRAF
10	TRBV6-1	TRBJ1-6	AIRDTISPLH
12	TRBV2	TRBJ2-1	AVSTSGRYTEQS
12	TRBV2	TRBJ2-1	ASFSDRGGNEQF
12	TRBV4-1	TRBJ2-7	ASSQSGTDSEQY
13	TRBV7-2	TRBJ1-2	ASSLYQSEIYGYT
12	TRBV6-2/TRBV6-3	TRBJ1-1	ASSYLAENTEAF
16	TRBV5-1	TRBJ2-7	ASSPSPAGGSLIREQY
13	TRBV20-1	TRBJ2-7	SALGLAGDGYEQY
15	TRBV7-9	TRBJ2-1	ASSLATSGISYNEQF
11	TRBV6-2/TRBV6-3	TRBJ2-7	ASSYSGDYKQY
14	TRBV9	TRBJ2-7	ASSAVSGTADHEQY
11	TRBV9	TRBJ2-1	ASGSGDYNEQF
11	TRBV2	TRBJ2-5	ASRQGGQETQY
15	TRBV28	TRBJ1-2	ASSLFQKGALDYGYT
12	TRBV9	TRBJ2-1	ASSEHNKYNEQF
13	TRBV2	TRBJ2-5	ASSDTGGDGETQY
16	TRBV20-1	TRBJ2-3	SARPVPSGSISTDTQY
13	TRBV7-2	TRBJ2-3	ASSLSGGGGGTQY
13	TRBV20-1	TRBJ2-1	SARPVQGHYNEQF
12	TRBV5-4	TRBJ2-7	ASSFKDPSYEQY
14	TRBV28	TRBJ2-3	ASSNPAVELSDTQY
12	TRBV15	TRBJ1-1	ATSERTVNTEAF
15	TRBV6-2/TRBV6-3	TRBJ1-2	ASSDRQGVSSFYGYT
11	TRBV29-1	TRBJ2-7	SVMERGTYEQY
12	TRBV7-2	TRBJ1-4	ASSRTLTNEKLF
12	TRBV19	TRBJ2-6	ASRETSGANVLT
12	TRBV7-8	TRBJ2-5	ASSHLTSQETQY
13	TRBV9	TRBJ2-4	ATGGGHLAKNIQY
11	TRBV20-1	TRBJ2-5	SARELGGKTQY
12	TRBV7-6	TRBJ2-7	ASSLGAHSYEQY
13	TRBV20-1	TRBJ2-1	SARLAGGPMDEQF
13	TRBV6-2/TRBV6-3	TRBJ2-1	ASRSGTGLHNEQF
11	TRBV18	TRBJ1-5	ASSPNSNQPQH
14	TRBV19	TRBJ1-1	ASSDRQGTGDTEAF
12	TRBV18	TRBJ2-3	ASSPRHSTDTQY
12	TRBV7-8	TRBJ2-5	ASSPRRTAETQY
13	TRBV3-1	TRBJ2-3	ASSPFTGGLDTQY
13	TRBV7-2	TRBJ2-3	ASSSASGEDDTQY
12	TRBV6-2/TRBV6-3	TRBJ2-3	ASSYGGTTDTQY
13	TRBV2	TRBJ1-2	ASSPRQGTNYGYT
10	TRBV7-2	TRBJ2-7	ASSLQSWKQY
13	TRBV7-2	TRBJ2-7	ASSLGQGVSYEQY